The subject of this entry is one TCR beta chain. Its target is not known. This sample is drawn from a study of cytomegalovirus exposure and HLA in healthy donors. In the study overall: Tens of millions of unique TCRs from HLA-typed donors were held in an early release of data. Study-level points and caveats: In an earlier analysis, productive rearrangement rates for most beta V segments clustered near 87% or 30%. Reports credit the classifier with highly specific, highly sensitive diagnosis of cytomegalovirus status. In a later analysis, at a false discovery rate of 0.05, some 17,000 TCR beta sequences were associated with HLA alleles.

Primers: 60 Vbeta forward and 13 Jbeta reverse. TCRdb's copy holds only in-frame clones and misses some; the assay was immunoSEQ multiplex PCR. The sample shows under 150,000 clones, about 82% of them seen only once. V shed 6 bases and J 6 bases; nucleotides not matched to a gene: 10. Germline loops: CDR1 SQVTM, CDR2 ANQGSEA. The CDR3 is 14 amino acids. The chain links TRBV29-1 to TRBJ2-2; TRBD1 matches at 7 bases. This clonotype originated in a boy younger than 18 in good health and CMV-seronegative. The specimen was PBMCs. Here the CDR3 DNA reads TGCAGCGTGTTAGGGGACAGTCGCTCCGGGGAGCTGTTTTTT. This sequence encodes CSVLGDSRSGELFF.